Below, 29 T cell receptor beta chains from the same sample are listed, as sequenced in a study of circulating and synovial CD4+ cells in juvenile arthritis. This table comes from immunoSEQ multiplex PCR, and its TCRdb copy is limited to in-frame clones, with some not included. The sample lists about 39,000 clones; 94% were seen once. The sample taken for sequencing was CD4+ T cells from blood. Receptors originate from a human donor with juvenile idiopathic arthritis.

The J gene is TRBJ1-3, the V gene TRBV2; TRBD1 aligns across 8 bases. The CDR3 contains 14 residues. Per germline, CDR1 SNHLY and CDR2 FYNNEI. V dropped 7 bases and J dropped 4; count of bases not matched to a gene: 6. Here the CDR3 DNA reads TGTGCCAGCACCGAGCAGGGGGCGGGAAACACCATATATTTT. Translated: CASTEQGAGNTIYF.

CDR3 in DNA: TGTGCCAGCAGTTTCTCGGCGGGAACCACTGAAGCTTTCTTT. Translation: CASSFSAGTTEAFF. The chain employs TRBV6-5 and TRBJ1-1; D is undetermined. In germline, CDR1 is MNHEY, CDR2 SVGAGI. The CDR3 runs 14 residues. Deletions cut 4 bases from V and 4 bases from J, with 13 bases between.

V gene TRBV29-1 combines with J gene TRBJ2-7; weak D call: TRBD1 (6 bases). The germline CDR1 and CDR2 sequences are SQVTM and ANQGSEA. The CDR3 runs 14 residues. Trimming stripped 5 bases from V and 0 bases from J, with 14 bases between. The CDR3 loop is CSVRRTVSSYEQYF. The CDR3 coding sequence is TGCAGCGTTAGGAGGACAGTAAGCTCCTACGAGCAGTACTTC.

This clone has more than one count but fewer than ten. The V gene is TRBV18, the J gene TRBJ1-1; D not resolved. Germline CDR1 reads KGHSH; CDR2 reads LQKENI. The CDR3 length is 12 residues. Deletions cut 2 bases from V and 6 bases from J, with 7 bases between. CDR3 residues: CASSPMAAEAFF. The DNA of the CDR3 is TGTGCCAGCTCACCAATGGCTGCTGAAGCTTTCTTT.

This clone was seen once. The chain employs TRBV6-1 and TRBJ2-3, with 8 nucleotides matching TRBD1. CDR1 and CDR2 from the germline V gene are MNHNS and SASEGT. With 3 bases clipped from V and 6 bases from J, the junction kept 11 bases outside the gene matches. The CDR3 totals 16 residues. The CDR3 region is CASSDQRTGKSDTQYF. The CDR3 coding sequence is TGTGCCAGCAGTGACCAAAGGACAGGGAAGTCCGATACGCAGTATTTT.

The V gene is TRBV9, the J gene TRBJ2-7, with 9 positions matching TRBD2. J was trimmed by 0 bases and V by 5 bases; bases with no gene match: 3. The CDR3 consists of 14 residues. Germline V CDR1 and CDR2: SGDLS, YYNGEE. The CDR3 sequence: CASSSGGVSYEQYF. The DNA of the CDR3 is TGTGCCAGCAGTAGCGGGGGCGTCTCCTACGAGCAGTACTTC. The variable domain in full, completed from reference TRBV9 and TRBJ2-7, reads DSGVTQTPKHLITATGQRVTLRCSPRSGDLSVYWYQQSLDQGLQFLIQYYNGEERAKGNILERFSAQQFPDLHSELNLSSLELGDSALYFCASSSGGVSYEQYFGPGTRLTVT.

The chain joins TRBV4-2 to TRBJ1-1, with D unclear. The CDR3 is 14 residues long. V was pared by 4 bases and J by 1 base, with 10 bases between. Germline lookup yields CDR1 LGHNA and CDR2 YNFKEQ. The CDR3 protein is CASSPDDTNTEAFF. CDR3 bases: TGTGCCAGCAGCCCAGATGACACGAACACTGAAGCTTTCTTT.

V usage is TRBV19 and J usage is TRBJ2-6; D not certain. The CDR3 covers 14 residues. CDR1 is LNHDA and CDR2 is SQIVND in the germline V gene (reference sequence). V was cut by 3 bases and J by 0 bases, with 3 bases left in between. CDR3 amino acids: CASSIYSGANVLTF. CDR3 nucleotide sequence: TGTGCCAGTAGTATCTACTCTGGGGCCAACGTCCTGACTTTC.

This rearrangement joins TRBV5-1 to TRBJ1-2; 9 bases are a match to TRBD1. The CDR3 length is 15 residues. Germline V gene data show CDR1 as SGHRS and CDR2 as YFSETQ. Germline trimming cut 4 bases from V and 5 bases from J; bases unmatched to any gene: 9. Here the CDR3 reads CASSGSGTGLYGYTF. CDR3 nucleotide sequence: TGCGCCAGCAGCGGTTCCGGGACAGGGTTGTATGGCTACACCTTC.

V usage is TRBV30 and J usage is TRBJ1-2; D not certain. V was shortened by 4 bases and J by 8 bases, with 11 bases between the two germline ends. This CDR3 contains 11 residues. Germline V gives CDR1 GTSNPN, CDR2 SVGIG (reference sequence). CDR3 DNA sequence: TGTGCCTGGATCGGAGGGAACGGCTACACCTTC. This encodes CAWIGGNGYTF.

J is TRBJ1-1 and V is TRBV6-4; the D is unclear. The CDR3 totals 13 residues. The V end lost 2 bases, the J end lost 2 bases, and 6 bases lay between the germline ends. CDR1 and CDR2 (germline): MRHNA, SNTAGT. CDR3 loop: CASSDRTNTEAFF. The CDR3 DNA follows: TGTGCCAGCAGTGACAGGACTAACACTGAAGCTTTCTTT.

J is TRBJ1-2 and V is TRBV19, with D unclear. This CDR3 region has 17 residues. V lost 4 bases and J 6 bases, leaving 24 bases between the germline ends. Germline lookup yields CDR1 LNHDA and CDR2 SQIVND (reference sequence). The DNA of the CDR3 is TGTGCCAGTAGTACCCCCCGACGGGGTAGTTGGCTGAATGGCTACACCTTC. It codes for CASSTPRRGSWLNGYTF.

The rearrangement links TRBV29-1 to TRBJ2-3; 9 nucleotides align to TRBD1. The V gene's germline CDR1 is SQVTM and CDR2 ANQGSEA. The CDR3 is made up of 14 amino acids. Trimming took 4 bases from V and 5 from J; bases not matched to a gene: 7. This CDR3 is CSVGGQGGVDTQYF. The CDR3 DNA follows: TGCAGCGTTGGGGGACAGGGTGGGGTAGATACGCAGTATTTT.

This rearrangement joins TRBV9 to TRBJ1-2, with 7 bases identical to TRBD1. The CDR3 is 14 amino acids. Trimming took 3 bases from V and 4 from J; bases not matched to a gene: 6. Looked up from germline, CDR1 is SGDLS and CDR2 is YYNGEE. CDR3 DNA: TGTGCCAGCAGCGATGCCAGGGGGAGCTATGGCTACACCTTC. Protein product: CASSDARGSYGYTF.

J is TRBJ1-2 and V is TRBV5-1; 11 bases agree with TRBD1. V lost 4 bases to trimming and J lost 6 bases; unmatched junction nucleotides: 8. This CDR3 spans 15 amino acids. Germline V gene lookup returns CDR1 SGHRS and CDR2 YFSETQ. CDR3 loop: CASSLRTGGNNGYTF. CDR3 in DNA: TGCGCCAGCAGCCTTAGGACAGGGGGCAATAATGGCTACACCTTC.

In DNA, the CDR3 is TGTGCCAGCAGCGACCGATTGGGACAGGGCTACGAGCAGTACTTC. This gives the protein CASSDRLGQGYEQYF. V usage is TRBV5-6 and J usage is TRBJ2-7; 9 positions agree with TRBD1. This CDR3 has 15 residues. Germline assignment: CDR1 SGHDT and CDR2 YYEEEE. The V and J ends lost 4 bases and 3 bases, in that order; junction bases with no gene match: 8.

The chain employs TRBV9 and TRBJ2-7; 10 nucleotides line up with TRBD1. Germline trimming cut 0 bases from V and 7 bases from J; bases unmatched to any gene: 4. Germline CDR1 is SGDLS and CDR2 is YYNGEE. This CDR3 is 14 amino acids long. The CDR3 sequence is CASSVEGQGMEQYF. CDR3 sequence (DNA): TGTGCCAGCAGCGTAGAGGGACAGGGGATGGAGCAGTACTTC.

This clone was seen a few times. This rearrangement joins TRBV4-3 to TRBJ1-6; a weak D match, TRBD1 (6 bases). Germline CDR1 reads LGHNA; CDR2 reads YSLEER. This CDR3 has 14 residues. V lost 7 bases, J lost 7 bases, and 14 bases lay in between. CDR3 amino acids: CASTEGQGNSPLHF. DNA of the CDR3: TGCGCCAGCACAGAGGGGCAGGGGAATTCACCCCTCCACTTT.

This clone was seen a single time. The CDR3 sequence: CASSQTGGPYEQYF. For the CDR3, the DNA is TGCGCCAGCAGCCAGACAGGGGGGCCCTACGAGCAGTACTTC. The chain combines TRBV4-1 with TRBJ2-7; 9 positions agree with TRBD1. V shed 3 bases, J shed 2 bases, and the junction held 2 bases outside the gene matches. This CDR3 comprises 14 residues. Germline assignment: CDR1 MGHRA and CDR2 YSYEKL.

V and J are TRBV6-1 and TRBJ2-1; no reliable D call. CDR1 and CDR2 (germline): MNHNS, SASEGT. Trimming took off 6 bases at V and 7 bases at J, with 13 bases between the two ends. The CDR3 is made up of 13 amino acids. CDR3 DNA: TGTGCCAGCAGCGTCCCTTTCGGTAATGAGCAGTTCTTC. It codes for CASSVPFGNEQFF.

The chain couples TRBV7-3 to TRBJ2-3; 14 bases map to TRBD2. Germline V gene sequence: CDR1 SGHTA, CDR2 FQGTGA. Germline trimming cut 5 bases from V and 5 bases from J; bases unmatched to any gene: 6. This CDR3 is 16 amino acids long. CDR3 sequence reads: CASSPGLAGGLDTQYF. In nucleotides, the CDR3 is TGTGCCAGCAGCCCTGGACTAGCGGGGGGCTTAGATACGCAGTATTTT.

The J gene is TRBJ1-2, the V gene TRBV6-1, with TRBD1 identical over 8 bases. The CDR3 has 13 residues. The V and J ends lost 4 bases and 4 bases, in that order; junction bases with no gene match: 2. CDR1 is MNHNS and CDR2 is SASEGT in the germline V gene. The CDR3 DNA is TGTGCCAGCAGTGTCGGACAGGGCTATGGCTACACCTTC. It is translated as CASSVGQGYGYTF.

This clone was recorded once. Mismatch with germline at one junction end may stem from a read error. The V and J genes are TRBV7-9 and TRBJ1-1; D unclear. Germline CDR1 reads SEHNR; CDR2 reads FQNEAQ (reference sequence). The CDR3 covers 12 residues. The CDR3 DNA follows: TGTGCCAGCAGCCCTGCAGCAGGTACGGAACGGTTT. This translates into CASSPAAGTERF.

The sample holds one count of this clone. The gene calls are TRBV29-1 and TRBJ2-5, with D possibly TRBD2 on 5 matching bases. The CDR3 totals 15 residues. Trimming removed 0 bases at V and 0 bases at J, with 11 bases between. The germline CDR1 and CDR2 sequences are SQVTM and ANQGSEA. The CDR3 DNA is TGCAGCGTTGAAGATCTTCGGGGTTACCAAGAGACCCAGTACTTC. It translates to CSVEDLRGYQETQYF.

This sequence joins TRBV7-2 and TRBJ2-5; D might be TRBD2 (6 bases). This CDR3 contains 15 residues. V was clipped by 3 bases and J by 2 bases, with 13 bases between them. Germline CDR1 reads SGHTA; CDR2 reads FQGNSA. The CDR3: CASSFYRGRQETQYF. CDR3 nucleotides: TGTGCCAGCAGCTTTTACCGGGGGAGGCAAGAGACCCAGTACTTC.

The rearrangement joins TRBV16 to TRBJ1-2, with 8 bases that match TRBD1. CDR1 and CDR2 from the germline V gene are KGHSY and FQNENV. The CDR3 sequence is 14 residues long. The V and J ends lost 0 bases and 4 bases, in that order; junction bases with no gene match: 1. The CDR3 DNA reads TGTGCCAGCAGCCAATCGGGACAGGTCTATGGCTACACCTTC. Amino acid sequence: CASSQSGQVYGYTF.

This clone was found once. The chain is built from TRBV7-9 and TRBJ2-5; TRBD2 aligns across 12 bases. The CDR3 consists of 15 residues. Germline CDR1 and CDR2: SEHNR and FQNEAQ (reference sequence). The J segment lost 3 bases and the V segment lost 3 bases, leaving 2 bases of the junction unmatched. The DNA for the CDR3 is TGTGCCAGCAGCTTTAGACTAGCGGGGGAAGAGACCCAGTACTTC. Its protein is CASSFRLAGEETQYF.

The rearrangement uses TRBV30 and TRBJ2-1; 7 bases align to TRBD1. CDR3 size: 15 residues. Losses at the gene ends were 0 bases for V and 1 base for J; bases not matched to a gene: 3. CDR1 and CDR2 from the germline V gene are GTSNPN and SVGIG (reference sequence). The CDR3 sequence: CAWSVRDRSYNEQFF. DNA of the CDR3: TGTGCCTGGAGTGTACGGGACAGATCCTACAATGAGCAGTTCTTC.

V gene TRBV5-5 combines with J gene TRBJ1-5; D unclear. This CDR3 has 14 residues. Trimming left V 1 base short and J 3 bases short, with 8 bases between. The germline gives CDR1 SGHKS, CDR2 YYEKEE (reference sequence). The CDR3 spells CASSLNRPNQPQHF. The CDR3 coding sequence is TGTGCCAGCAGCTTGAACAGACCCAATCAGCCCCAGCATTTT.